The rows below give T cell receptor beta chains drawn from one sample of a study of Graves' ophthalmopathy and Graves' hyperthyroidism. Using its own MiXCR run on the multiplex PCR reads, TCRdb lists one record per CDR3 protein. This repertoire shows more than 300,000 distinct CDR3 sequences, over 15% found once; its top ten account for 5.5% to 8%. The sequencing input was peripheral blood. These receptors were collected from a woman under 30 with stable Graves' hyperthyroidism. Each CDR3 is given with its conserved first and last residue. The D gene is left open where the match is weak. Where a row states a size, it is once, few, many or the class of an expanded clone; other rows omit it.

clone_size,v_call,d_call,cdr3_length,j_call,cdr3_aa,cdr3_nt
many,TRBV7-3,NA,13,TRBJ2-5,CASSRSGQETQYF,TGTGCCAGCAGCCGCTCGGGACAAGAGACCCAGTACTTC
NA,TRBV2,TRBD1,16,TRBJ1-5,CASSEPDRGSNQPQHF,TGTGCCAGCAGTGAACCGGACAGGGGAAGCAATCAGCCCCAGCATTTT
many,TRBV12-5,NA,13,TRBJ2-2,CASGSRDTGELFF,TGTGCTAGTGGTAGCAGGGACACCGGGGAGCTGTTTTTT
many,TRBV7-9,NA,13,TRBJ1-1,CASSPRVVLEAFF,TGTGCCAGCAGCCCCCGAGTCGTCCTTGAAGCTTTCTTT
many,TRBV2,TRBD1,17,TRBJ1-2,CASSALSPGQGYYGYTF,TGTGCCAGCAGTGCCCTCTCTCCGGGACAGGGGTACTATGGCTACACCTTC
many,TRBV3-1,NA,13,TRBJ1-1,CASSPQGTNEAFF,TGTGCCAGCAGCCCCCAGGGAACCAATGAAGCTTTCTTT
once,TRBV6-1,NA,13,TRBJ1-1,CAVQQGLFSEAFF,TGTGCCGTACAACAGGGACTCTTTTCTGAAGCTTTCTTT
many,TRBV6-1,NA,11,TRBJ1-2,CASSEEYGYTF,TGTGCCAGCAGCGAGGAATATGGCTACACCTTC
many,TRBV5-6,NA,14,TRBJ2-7,CASSLGAGIREQYF,TGTGCCAGCAGCTTGGGAGCCGGGATTCGCGAGCAGTACTTC
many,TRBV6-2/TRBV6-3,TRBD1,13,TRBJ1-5,CASTDRENQPQHF,TGTGCCAGCACCGACAGGGAGAATCAGCCCCAGCATTTT
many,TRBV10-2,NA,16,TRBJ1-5,CASSRMGRVGNQPQHF,TGCGCCAGCAGTCGGATGGGCAGGGTTGGCAATCAGCCCCAGCATTTT
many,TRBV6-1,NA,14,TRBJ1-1,CASSTGGMNTEAFF,TGTGCCAGCAGTACGGGAGGGATGAACACTGAAGCTTTCTTT
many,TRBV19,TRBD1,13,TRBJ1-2,CASTRTGYYGYTF,TGTGCCAGTACCCGGACAGGGTACTATGGCTACACCTTC
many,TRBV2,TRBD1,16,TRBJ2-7,CASSEARGDRAYEQYF,TGTGCCAGCAGTGAAGCCCGGGGGGACAGGGCCTACGAGCAGTACTTC
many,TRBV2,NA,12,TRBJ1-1,CASSLSGVEGFF,TGTGCCAGCAGTTTATCGGGCGTTGAAGGTTTCTTT
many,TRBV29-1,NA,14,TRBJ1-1,CSVEAPPGNTEAFF,TGCAGCGTTGAAGCTCCCCCCGGAAACACTGAAGCTTTCTTT
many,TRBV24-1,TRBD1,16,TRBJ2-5,CAASDIGTGSEETQYF,TGTGCCGCCAGTGATATTGGGACAGGGTCAGAGGAGACCCAGTACTTC
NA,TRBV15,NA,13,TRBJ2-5,CATSSKTGVAQYF,TGTGCCACCAGCAGTAAGACCGGCGTGGCCCAGTACTTC
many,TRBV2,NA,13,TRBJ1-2,CASSELDNPGYTF,TGTGCCAGCAGTGAACTCGACAATCCTGGCTACACCTTC
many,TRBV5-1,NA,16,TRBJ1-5,CASSPSPNNPNQPQHF,TGCGCCAGCAGCCCTTCTCCTAATAATCCCAATCAGCCCCAGCATTTT
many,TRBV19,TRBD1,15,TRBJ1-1,CASSTPTGANTEAFF,TGTGCCAGTAGTACACCAACAGGGGCGAACACTGAAGCTTTCTTT
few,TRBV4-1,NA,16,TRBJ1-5,CASSPLPGGGNQPQHF,TGCGCCAGCAGCCCCTTGCCCGGGGGCGGCAATCAGCCCCAGCATTTT
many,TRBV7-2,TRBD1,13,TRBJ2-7,CASSKQGALEQYF,TGTGCCAGCAGCAAACAGGGGGCCCTCGAGCAGTACTTC
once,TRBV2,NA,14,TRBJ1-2,CASRVDSRRSGYTF,TGTGCCAGCAGGGTGGACAGTCGACGGAGCGGCTACACCTTC
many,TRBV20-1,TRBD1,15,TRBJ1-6,CSATPPGQGNSPLHF,TGCAGTGCTACGCCTCCGGGACAGGGGAATTCACCCCTCCACTTT
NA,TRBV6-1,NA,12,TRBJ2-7,CASSEAYYEQYF,TGTGCCAGCAGTGAAGCGTACTACGAGCAGTACTTC
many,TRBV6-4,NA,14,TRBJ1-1,CASSDGSMNTEAFF,TGTGCCAGCAGTGACGGTTCGATGAACACTGAAGCTTTCTTT
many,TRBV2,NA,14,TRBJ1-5,CASSAGAGNQPQHF,TGTGCCAGCAGTGCGGGGGCCGGCAATCAGCCCCAGCATTTT
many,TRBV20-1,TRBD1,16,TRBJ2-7,CSARDPGQVLSYEQYF,TGCAGTGCTAGAGATCCGGGACAGGTACTGTCCTACGAGCAGTACTTC
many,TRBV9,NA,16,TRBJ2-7,CASSPTSGYGSYEQYF,TGTGCCAGCAGCCCAACCAGTGGATACGGGTCCTACGAGCAGTACTTC
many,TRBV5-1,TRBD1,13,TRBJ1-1,CASTQGADTEAFF,TGCGCCAGCACACAGGGGGCGGACACTGAAGCTTTCTTT
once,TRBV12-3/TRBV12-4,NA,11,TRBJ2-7,CASSVGPQQYF,TGTGCCAGCAGTGTCGGACCTCAGCAGTACTTC
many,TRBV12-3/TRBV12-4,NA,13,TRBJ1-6,CASSLDPGSPFHF,TGTGCCAGCAGTTTAGACCCAGGGTCTCCATTCCACTTT